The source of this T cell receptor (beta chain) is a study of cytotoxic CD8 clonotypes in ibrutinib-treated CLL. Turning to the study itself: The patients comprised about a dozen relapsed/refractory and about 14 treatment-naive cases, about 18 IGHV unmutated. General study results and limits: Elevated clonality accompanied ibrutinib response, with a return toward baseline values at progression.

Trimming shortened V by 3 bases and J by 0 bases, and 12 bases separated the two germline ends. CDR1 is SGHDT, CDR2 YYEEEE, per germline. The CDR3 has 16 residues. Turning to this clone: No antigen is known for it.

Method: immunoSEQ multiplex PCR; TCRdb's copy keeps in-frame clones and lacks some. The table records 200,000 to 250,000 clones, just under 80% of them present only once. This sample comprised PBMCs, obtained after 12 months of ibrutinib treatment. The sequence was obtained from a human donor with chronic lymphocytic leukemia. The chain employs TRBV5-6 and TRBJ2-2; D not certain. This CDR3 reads CASSYDLTSNTGELFF. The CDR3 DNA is TGTGCCAGCAGCTATGACTTGACCTCGAACACCGGGGAGCTGTTTTTT. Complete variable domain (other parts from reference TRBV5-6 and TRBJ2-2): DAGVTQSPTHLIKTRGQQVTLRCSPKSGHDTVSWYQQALGQGPQFIFQYYEEEERQRGNFPDRFSGHQFPNYSSELNVNALLLGDSALYLCASSYDLTSNTGELFFGEGSRLTVL.